The 21 T cell receptor beta chains listed next were all sequenced from one sample in a study of cytomegalovirus exposure and HLA in healthy donors (dated by TCRdb to 2016 to 2017). Library preparation employed the immunoSEQ multiplex PCR assay. A mixture of 60 forward primers for TCR Vbeta segments and 13 reverse primers for TCR Jbeta segments was used in the multiplex PCR. Held by TCRdb, this immuneACCESS table contains in-frame sequences only and omits some clones. Under half of the omission traces to an unresolved V gene where checked; the cause of the rest is unknown. For this sample the table gives 60,000 to 70,000 clones, of which just under 70% were detected only once. Over 9.5% of the sample is taken by the ten largest. The sequenced sample was PBMCs. The receptors stem from a woman aged 25 to 39 in good health and CMV-seronegative.

This chain joins TRBV9 and TRBJ1-2; the D is unclear. CDR3 length: 15 amino acids. Germline CDR1 SGDLS, CDR2 YYNGEE. V lost 3 bases, J lost 0 bases, and 12 bases lay in between. The CDR3 DNA sequence: TGTGCCAGCAGCGGAGGAGGGCGGACTAACTATGGCTACACCTTC. Translated, it gives CASSGGGRTNYGYTF.

V and J are TRBV4-2 and TRBJ2-3; TRBD2 matches 9 bases. Germline CDR1 is LGHNA and CDR2 is YNFKEQ. There are 18 residues in the CDR3. The V segment lost 0 bases and the J segment 1 base; nucleotides outside the gene matches: 8. This CDR3 is CASSQDEVSGGRTDTQYF. The CDR3 nucleotides read TGTGCCAGCAGCCAAGACGAGGTTAGCGGGGGCCGCACAGATACGCAGTATTTT.

This rearrangement joins TRBV2 to TRBJ1-2, with 9 bases that match TRBD1. The CDR3 is made up of 12 amino acids. The V gene end was trimmed by 6 bases and the J gene end by 8 bases; junction bases not matched to a gene: 4. Germline V gene data show CDR1 as SNHLY and CDR2 as FYNNEI. The CDR3 reads CASRWTGDGYTF. The CDR3 nucleotides read TGTGCCAGCAGGTGGACAGGGGACGGCTACACCTTC.

This clone was seen more than once but under ten times. V is TRBV7-7 and J is TRBJ2-5, with TRBD2 matching over 11 bases. The CDR3 length is 14 residues. V lost 4 bases, J lost 6 bases, and 4 bases stayed unmatched. Per the germline V gene, CDR1 is SSHAT and CDR2 is FNYEAQ (reference sequence). The CDR3 protein is CASSSSGGSKTQYF. The CDR3 DNA follows: TGTGCCAGCAGCTCTAGCGGGGGGTCGAAGACCCAGTACTTC.

The J gene is TRBJ1-1, the V gene TRBV2; D call uncertain. In germline, CDR1 is SNHLY, CDR2 FYNNEI. V was trimmed by 3 bases and J by 1 base, leaving 6 bases between them. There are 13 residues in the CDR3. CDR3 nucleotide sequence: TGTGCCAGCAGTGAGGCGGGGAACACTGAAGCTTTCTTT. Translating it yields CASSEAGNTEAFF.

The count of this clone is one. The chain combines TRBV2 with TRBJ2-7; unclear D gene. This CDR3 is 11 amino acids long. V was shortened by 7 bases and J by 3 bases, with 7 bases between the two germline ends. The germline CDR1 and CDR2 sequences are SNHLY and FYNNEI. The CDR3 DNA is TGTGCCAGCATTGACCACTACGAGCAGTACTTC. Encoded protein: CASIDHYEQYF.

The V call is TRBV5-1, the J call TRBJ1-1; 8 bases map to TRBD1. The CDR3 extends over 15 amino acids. Trimming removed 3 bases from V and 3 bases from J; junction bases left unmatched: 7. The germline V gene encodes CDR1 SGHRS and CDR2 YFSETQ. CDR3 residues: CASSYSTGVDTEAFF. CDR3 bases: TGCGCCAGCAGCTACTCGACAGGGGTGGACACTGAAGCTTTCTTT.

The rearrangement uses TRBV30 and TRBJ1-4; D not resolved. With 2 bases removed from V and 7 bases from J, the gap between germline ends came to 11 bases. The CDR3 covers 13 residues. Germline-derived CDR1 and CDR2 are GTSNPN and SVGIG (reference sequence). CDR3 sequence: CAWSSEGGEKLFF. For the CDR3, the DNA is TGTGCCTGGAGTTCTGAGGGAGGTGAAAAACTGTTTTTT.

The rearrangement links TRBV11-3 to TRBJ1-4; no clear D. V lost 2 bases and J 7 bases, leaving 8 bases between the germline ends. Per the germline V gene, CDR1 is SGHNT and CDR2 is YENEEA. The CDR3 contains 13 residues. The CDR3 nucleotides read TGTGCCAGCAGCTTAACGTCGGGTGAAAAACTGTTTTTT. Translation: CASSLTSGEKLFF.

This chain links TRBV19 with TRBJ1-2; possible D gene TRBD1, 5 bases. V was pared by 2 bases and J by 2 bases, with 6 bases between. The CDR3 extends over 13 amino acids. In germline, CDR1 is LNHDA, CDR2 SQIVND (reference sequence). CDR3 coding DNA: TGTGCCAGTAGTATACAGGGCAACTATGGCTACACCTTC. Translated: CASSIQGNYGYTF.

This clone was seen repeatedly, ten times or more. CDR3 bases: TGTGCCATCCTATCCGGGGAAACTGAAGCTTTCTTT. Translating gives CAILSGETEAFF. The chain combines TRBV28 with TRBJ1-1; D is undetermined. Germline assignment: CDR1 MDHEN and CDR2 SYDVKM. Trimming removed 10 bases from V and 5 bases from J, with 14 bases in between. CDR3 length equals 12 residues.

This clone showed up just once. This chain joins TRBV2 and TRBJ2-1, with TRBD2 identical over 11 bases. The J segment lost 1 base and the V segment lost 7 bases, leaving 3 bases of the junction unmatched. The CDR3 spans 15 residues. Germline V gene sequence: CDR1 SNHLY, CDR2 FYNNEI. CDR3 loop: CASNLAGGSYNEQFF. Written as DNA, the CDR3 is TGTGCCAGCAATTTAGCGGGGGGGTCCTACAATGAGCAGTTCTTC.

This sequence joins TRBV27 and TRBJ1-5, with a possible D match to TRBD1 (6 bases). CDR3 length equals 18 residues. V lost 3 bases and J 2 bases, leaving 20 bases between the germline ends. Germline loops: CDR1 MNHEY, CDR2 SMNVEV (reference sequence). CDR3 region: CASSLYSTGRGGNQPQHF. The CDR3 DNA follows: TGTGCCAGCAGTTTGTACTCTACAGGGAGAGGAGGCAATCAGCCCCAGCATTTT.

V and J are TRBV19 and TRBJ2-7; D gene ambiguous. CDR1 and CDR2 from the germline V gene are LNHDA and SQIVND (reference sequence). The V gene lost 7 bases and the J gene lost 4 bases, with 17 bases spanning the gap. The CDR3 covers 14 residues. CDR3: CASTPSENPYEQYF. DNA for the CDR3: TGTGCCAGTACCCCGTCGGAGAACCCTTACGAGCAGTACTTC.

This clone has just a few counts. The V and J genes are TRBV19 and TRBJ1-6; D gene unclear. This CDR3 region has 13 residues. Trimming left V 6 bases short and J 10 bases short, with 13 bases between. Germline lookup yields CDR1 LNHDA and CDR2 SQIVND (reference sequence). In nucleotides, the CDR3 is TGTGCCAGTAGAGAGGGATCGAAATCACCCCTCCACTTT. It specifies CASREGSKSPLHF. The complete variable domain, with remaining parts taken from reference TRBV19 and TRBJ1-6, reads DGGITQSPKYLFRKEGQNVTLSCEQNLNHDAMYWYRQDPGQGLRLIYYSQIVNDFQKGDIAEGYSVSREKKESFPLTVTSAQKNPTAFYLCASREGSKSPLHFGNGTRLTVT.

This clone was seen only once. The chain couples TRBV27 to TRBJ2-7, with TRBD2 as a possible D gene (5 bases). Germline loops: CDR1 MNHEY, CDR2 SMNVEV (reference sequence). CDR3 size: 14 residues. V was clipped by 7 bases and J by 6 bases, with 19 bases between them. CDR3 residues: CASNTNPPRGEQYF. The CDR3, as DNA: TGTGCCAGCAATACAAACCCTCCTCGGGGCGAGCAGTACTTC.

V is TRBV15 and J is TRBJ2-5, with 7 bases that match TRBD2. CDR3 size: 18 residues. Germline-derived CDR1 and CDR2 are LNHNV and YYDKDF (reference sequence). V shed 0 bases, J shed 5 bases, and the junction held 15 bases outside the gene matches. The CDR3 bases are TGTGCCACCAGCAGAGATTTTGGCGGGGGAGAAAGGTGGGAGACCCAGTACTTC. This codes for CATSRDFGGGERWETQYF.

This clone was seen more than once but under ten times. This sequence joins TRBV5-1 and TRBJ1-2, with 9 bases fitting TRBD1. Germline assignment: CDR1 SGHRS and CDR2 YFSETQ. The CDR3 loop spans 14 amino acids. V shed 4 bases and J 3 bases; nucleotides not matched to a gene: 4. The CDR3 here is CASSPGQGYYGYTF. In DNA, the CDR3 is TGCGCCAGCAGCCCCGGACAGGGGTACTATGGCTACACCTTC.

The chain recombines TRBV6-6 with TRBJ1-6; TRBD1 agrees at 7 bases. Trimming at V came to 7 bases and at J to 11 bases, leaving 11 bases not matched to a gene. The germline V gene has CDR1 MNHNY and CDR2 SVGAGI (reference sequence). This CDR3 contains 14 residues. The CDR3 DNA reads TGTGCCAGCACCTCAACCCAACAGGGGACACCCCTCCACTTT. This sequence encodes CASTSTQQGTPLHF.

This clone appeared a few times. J is TRBJ1-6 and V is TRBV6-5; 8 bases match TRBD1. Germline CDR1 MNHEY, CDR2 SVGAGI. With V trimmed by 6 bases and J by 7 bases, 5 bases remained unmatched. This CDR3 is 14 amino acids long. The CDR3 is CASRSGGQNSPLHF. As DNA, the CDR3 is TGTGCCAGCAGGTCAGGGGGCCAAAATTCACCCCTCCACTTT.

V is TRBV4-1 and J is TRBJ2-3, with a tentative D call TRBD2 (7 bases). With 3 bases removed from V and 1 base from J, the gap between germline ends came to 14 bases. The CDR3 has 16 amino acids. CDR1 and CDR2 (germline): MGHRA, YSYEKL. The CDR3 loop is CASSQGGAWGTDTQYF. CDR3 nucleotides: TGCGCCAGCAGCCAGGGGGGGGCGTGGGGCACAGATACGCAGTATTTT.